The entry that follows covers one T cell receptor beta chain sequence. Germline V gene lookup returns CDR1 SEHNR and CDR2 FQNEAQ (reference sequence). V dropped 5 bases and J dropped 2 bases, with 16 bases sitting between them. There are 15 residues in the CDR3. These data come from a study of T cell changes during pregnancy in multiple sclerosis. The protocol was immunoSEQ multiplex PCR, while the TCRdb copy is restricted to in-frame clones and leaves out a portion. Seen here are nearly 110,000 clones, 85% to 95% observed once, and the top ten hold around 1.5%. The chain carries TRBV7-9 and TRBJ2-7, with D possibly TRBD2 on 6 matching bases. Sample: peripheral blood, taken after pregnancy. The TCR originated in a female donor with multiple sclerosis, enrolled in a pregnancy study. CDR3 bases: TGTGCCAGCAGCCCCCCGGAGGCGGGAACCTACGAGCAGTACTTC. Its translation: CASSPPEAGTYEQYF.